This record covers a single T cell receptor (beta chain). Antigen: not known. The source of the sample is a study of T cell responses to AZD1222 COVID-19 vaccine. Study information: Timing groups of about 4 and about 12 weeks for second doses were pooled. Overall study results and limits: Nearly half of spike-specific TCRs reportedly target variant regions that are unmutated in the B.1.351 and B.1.1.7 variants. It was only a handful of AZD1222 recipients who were seropositive at baseline.

Sequencing was performed with immunoSEQ multiplex PCR; in TCRdb, only in-frame clones are kept and a portion is missing. The sample shows about 120,000 clones, approximately 85% of them seen only once. The CDR3 totals 13 residues. V lost 0 bases and J lost 3, with 6 bases in between. Germline values: CDR1 SGHDN, CDR2 FVKESK. V and J are TRBV14 and TRBJ2-7; D is uncertain. The specimen was peripheral blood, collected on day 0 of AZD1222 vaccination. The TCR comes from an adult in good health. CDR3 protein: CASSQDSVYEQYF. The CDR3 nucleotides read TGTGCCAGCAGCCAAGACTCGGTCTACGAGCAGTACTTC.